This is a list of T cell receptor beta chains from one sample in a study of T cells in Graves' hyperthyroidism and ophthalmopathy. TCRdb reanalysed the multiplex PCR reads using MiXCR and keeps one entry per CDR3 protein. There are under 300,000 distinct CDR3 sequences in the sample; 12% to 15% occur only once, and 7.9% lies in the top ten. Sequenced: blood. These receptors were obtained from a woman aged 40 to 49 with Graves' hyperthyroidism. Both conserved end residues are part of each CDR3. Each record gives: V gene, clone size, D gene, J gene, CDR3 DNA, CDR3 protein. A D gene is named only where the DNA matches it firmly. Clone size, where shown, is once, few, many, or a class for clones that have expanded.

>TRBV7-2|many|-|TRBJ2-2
TGTGCCAGCAGCTTAGTTTCCGGGATGAACACCGGGGAGCTGTTTTTT
CASSLVSGMNTGELFF
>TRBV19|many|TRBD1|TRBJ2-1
TGTGCCAGTAGTATACTGGACAGGGGATACAATGAGCAGTTCTTC
CASSILDRGYNEQFF
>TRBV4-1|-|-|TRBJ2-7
TGCGCCAGCAGCTCTAGCCGGGGTAACGACGAGCAGTACTTC
CASSSSRGNDEQYF
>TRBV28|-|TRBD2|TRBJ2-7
TGTGCCAGCAGAGATACGGGACTAGCGGGAGAGGACCGCGCCTACGAGCAGTACTTC
CASRDTGLAGEDRAYEQYF
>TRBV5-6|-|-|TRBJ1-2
TGTGCCAGCAGCCCCGACGACCTCGGAGGGGACTATGGCTACACCTTC
CASSPDDLGGDYGYTF
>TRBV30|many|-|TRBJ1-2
TGTGCCTGGAGCTACGGGGGGAATAGCGGCTACACCTTC
CAWSYGGNSGYTF
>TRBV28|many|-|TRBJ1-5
TGTGCCAGCAGTTTTTGGGACCTTAGCAATCAGCCCCAGCATTTT
CASSFWDLSNQPQHF
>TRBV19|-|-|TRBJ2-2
TGTGCCAGCAGAGTCATGGGGGCTATGCAGTGGGAGCTGTTTTTT
CASRVMGAMQWELFF
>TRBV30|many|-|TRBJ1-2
TGTGCCTGGAGTGTTGGGGGGGCTCACTATGGCTACACCTTC
CAWSVGGAHYGYTF
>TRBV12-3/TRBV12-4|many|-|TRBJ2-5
TGTGCCAGCAGTTTAGCGGGAGTAGGGGAGACCCAGTACTTC
CASSLAGVGETQYF
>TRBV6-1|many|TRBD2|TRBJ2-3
TGTGCCAGCACCCGGACTAGCGGGAGCCCGACAGATACGCAGTATTTT
CASTRTSGSPTDTQYF